A selection of T cell receptor beta chains follows, all from one sample in a study of blood T cell repertoires in COVID-19. This table comes from immunoSEQ multiplex PCR, and its TCRdb copy is limited to in-frame clones, with some not included. Counted here are roughly 250,000 clones, roughly 88% occurring once; the ten biggest clones make up approximately 2%. The sample taken for sequencing was peripheral blood. The receptor set was obtained from a woman between 40 and 55 years old who had recovered from COVID-19. The CDR3 runs from the conserved cysteine through the conserved F or W. Each record gives: clone size, D gene, V gene, J gene, CDR3 protein, CDR3 DNA. D genes are given only for firm matches. Clone size is given for some rows only: seen once, a few or many times, or a class if the clone is expanded.

.	TRBD2	TRBV6-5	TRBJ2-3	CASSLVAGGEDTQYF	TGTGCCAGCAGTTTGGTAGCGGGGGGGGAAGATACGCAGTATTTT
once	.	TRBV3-1/TRBV3-2	TRBJ2-1	CASSQAAVTSYNEQFF	TGTGCCAGCAGCCAAGCAGCGGTGACCTCCTACAATGAGCAGTTCTTC
.	.	TRBV19	TRBJ1-3	CASSIFPGGNTIYF	TGTGCCAGTAGTATCTTCCCCGGTGGAAACACCATATATTTT
once	.	TRBV5-6	TRBJ1-4	CASRSRGANEKLFF	TGTGCCAGCAGATCCCGGGGGGCTAATGAAAAACTGTTTTTT
.	TRBD2	TRBV2	TRBJ2-1	CASIQGIAGVYEQFF	TGTGCCAGCATCCAGGGGATAGCGGGGGTATATGAGCAGTTCTTC
.	.	TRBV5-1	TRBJ1-1	CASSLGVGVFENTEAFF	TGCGCCAGCAGCTTGGGAGTAGGGGTTTTTGAGAACACTGAAGCTTTCTTT
.	TRBD2	TRBV4-1	TRBJ2-3	CASSQVPSGVVSFTDTQYF	TGCGCCAGCAGCCAAGTACCTAGCGGGGTCGTCTCATTCACAGATACGCAGTATTTT
.	TRBD1	TRBV6-4	TRBJ2-7	CASSQGQGYEQYF	TGTGCCAGCAGCCAGGGACAGGGCTACGAGCAGTACTTC
.	.	TRBV7-8	TRBJ2-7	CASSFELTYEQYF	TGTGCCAGCAGCTTCGAGCTCACCTACGAGCAGTACTTC
.	.	TRBV11-3	TRBJ2-2	CASSLGQPGSGELFF	TGTGCCAGCAGCCTCGGACAGCCCGGGTCCGGGGAGCTGTTTTTT
.	TRBD2	TRBV6-2/TRBV6-3	TRBJ2-1	CASSYLPPSGRAQGGYNEQFF	TGTGCCAGCAGTTACTTACCACCTAGCGGGAGGGCGCAAGGAGGCTACAATGAGCAGTTCTTC
few	.	TRBV7-2	TRBJ2-4	CASSPEVAKNIQYF	TGTGCCAGCAGTCCTGAGGTAGCCAAAAACATTCAGTACTTC
.	TRBD1	TRBV14	TRBJ2-5	CASSQDATGGRETQYF	TGTGCCAGCAGCCAAGATGCGACAGGGGGTAGGGAGACCCAGTACTTC
.	.	TRBV19	TRBJ2-5	CASSAGRQETQYF	TGTGCCAGTAGTGCCGGGAGACAAGAGACCCAGTACTTC
.	.	TRBV6-1	TRBJ1-1	CASSEDRGGNTEAFF	TGTGCCAGCAGTGAAGACCGGGGTGGGAACACTGAAGCTTTCTTT
.	.	TRBV9	TRBJ1-6	CASSVEGDGNSPLHF	TGTGCCAGCAGCGTAGAGGGGGATGGCAATTCACCCCTCCACTTT
few	.	TRBV19	TRBJ2-3	CASSIRDTHTDTQYF	TGTGCCAGTAGTATCCGGGACACCCACACAGATACGCAGTATTTT
.	TRBD2	TRBV7-2	TRBJ2-7	CASSLSGGGPSEQYF	TGTGCCAGCAGCTTGAGTGGCGGGGGGCCCTCGGAGCAGTACTTC
.	TRBD1	TRBV5-3	TRBJ1-2	CARSPHPGGAGYTF	TGTGCCAGAAGCCCCCACCCAGGGGGCGCGGGCTACACCTTC
few	TRBD2	TRBV27	TRBJ2-7	CASSLPLREVSSYEQYF	TGTGCCAGCAGTCTCCCCCTCCGGGAGGTTAGCTCCTACGAGCAGTACTTC
.	.	TRBV6-5	TRBJ2-7	CAISGRYEQYF	TGTGCCATAAGTGGCAGATACGAGCAGTACTTC
.	.	TRBV19	TRBJ1-1	CASSMIQKLNTEAFF	TGTGCCAGTAGTATGATACAGAAATTGAACACTGAAGCTTTCTTT
.	.	TRBV18	TRBJ2-3	CASSPQTVNTDTQYF	TGTGCCAGCTCACCACAGACAGTAAACACAGATACGCAGTATTTT
.	.	TRBV6-1	TRBJ1-4	CASSEGWRGNEKLFF	TGTGCCAGCAGTGAAGGTTGGAGGGGAAATGAAAAACTGTTTTTT
.	.	TRBV5-1	TRBJ1-5	CASSLTGNSNQPQHF	TGCGCCAGCAGCTTGACAGGGAATAGCAATCAGCCCCAGCATTTT
.	.	TRBV2	TRBJ2-2	CASRDSGAAGELFF	TGTGCCAGCCGAGACTCAGGGGCGGCCGGGGAGCTGTTTTTT
.	TRBD1	TRBV5-1	TRBJ2-5	CASSLEWTGVKTQYF	TGCGCCAGCAGCTTGGAGTGGACAGGGGTGAAGACCCAGTACTTC
.	TRBD2	TRBV24-1	TRBJ2-5	CATSDSGLAGGETQYF	TGTGCCACCAGTGATTCGGGACTAGCGGGAGGGGAGACCCAGTACTTC
.	.	TRBV5-1	TRBJ2-1	CASSLEQVPYNEQFF	TGCGCCAGCAGCTTGGAGCAGGTGCCCTACAATGAGCAGTTCTTC
.	.	TRBV19	TRBJ1-6	CASSYQGLRSPLHF	TGTGCCAGTAGTTATCAGGGCCTGAGGTCACCCCTCCACTTT
.	.	TRBV24-1	TRBJ2-1	CATWGGGGSNEQFF	TGTGCCACCTGGGGAGGGGGAGGGAGCAATGAGCAGTTCTTC
.	.	TRBV6-6	TRBJ1-2	CASSYSTQGNYGYTF	TGTGCCAGCAGTTACTCGACCCAGGGTAACTATGGCTACACCTTC
.	TRBD2	TRBV4-2	TRBJ2-1	CASSQRTLSGGSYNEQFF	TGTGCCAGCAGCCAACGAACGCTTAGCGGGGGGAGCTACAATGAGCAGTTCTTC
.	TRBD2	TRBV7-2	TRBJ2-3	CASSLALRGTSGPDTQYF	TGTGCCAGCAGCTTAGCTCTGAGAGGAACTAGCGGCCCAGATACGCAGTATTTT
.	.	TRBV9	TRBJ2-2	CASSPPVGDTGELFF	TGTGCCAGCAGCCCCCCGGTGGGAGACACCGGGGAGCTGTTTTTT
.	.	TRBV2	TRBJ2-7	CASSVYRGYSYEQYF	TGTGCCAGCAGTGTTTATCGGGGGTACTCCTACGAGCAGTACTTC
.	TRBD2	TRBV18	TRBJ2-1	CASSPTDVAGPYNEQFF	TGTGCCAGCTCACCCACTGATGTAGCGGGGCCCTACAATGAGCAGTTCTTC
once	TRBD1	TRBV4-3	TRBJ2-7	CASSTRTGGRSEQYF	TGCGCCAGCAGCACCCGGACAGGGGGGAGGTCCGAGCAGTACTTC
.	TRBD1	TRBV6-5	TRBJ1-2	CASSYTQRQGGYGYTF	TGTGCCAGCAGTTACACACAGAGACAGGGGGGCTATGGCTACACCTTC
.	TRBD1	TRBV6-5	TRBJ2-1	CASRADRSSYNEQFF	TGTGCCAGCAGAGCGGACAGGAGCTCCTACAATGAGCAGTTCTTC
.	TRBD2	TRBV19	TRBJ2-1	CASSLAGASYNEQFF	TGTGCCAGTAGTCTAGCGGGAGCATCCTACAATGAGCAGTTCTTC
once	TRBD1	TRBV5-4	TRBJ1-2	CASSFGQGVGFFYGYTF	TGTGCCAGCAGCTTTGGCCAGGGGGTAGGGTTTTTCTATGGCTACACCTTC
.	.	TRBV3-1/TRBV3-2	TRBJ1-2	CASSLRAALSGYTF	TGTGCCAGCAGCCTCCGAGCAGCGCTATCTGGCTACACCTTC
few	TRBD2	TRBV11-1	TRBJ2-3	CASSPSGYTTDTQYF	TGTGCCAGCAGCCCTAGCGGCTATACCACAGATACGCAGTATTTT
.	TRBD1	TRBV27	TRBJ1-2	CASSPWDRTYGYTF	TGTGCCAGCAGCCCGTGGGACAGGACCTATGGCTACACCTTC
.	.	TRBV6-2/TRBV6-3	TRBJ2-7	CASSYAQTSSGYEQYF	TGTGCCAGCAGTTACGCCCAGACTAGTAGTGGATACGAGCAGTACTTC
.	.	TRBV3-1/TRBV3-2	TRBJ2-5	CASSQRRDQETQYF	TGTGCCAGCAGCCAGAGGCGGGATCAAGAGACCCAGTACTTC
.	TRBD1	TRBV11-3	TRBJ2-2	CASSLVTGAGELFF	TGTGCCAGCAGCTTAGTAACAGGGGCCGGGGAGCTGTTTTTT
.	.	TRBV5-1	TRBJ2-3	CASSLGTPNTDTQYF	TGCGCCAGCAGCTTGGGTACACCCAACACAGATACGCAGTATTTT
.	.	TRBV9	TRBJ1-6	CASSVENFGSPLHF	TGTGCCAGCAGCGTAGAGAACTTTGGTTCACCCCTCCACTTT
.	.	TRBV7-3	TRBJ1-6	CASSAGIVNNSPLHF	TGTGCCAGCAGCGCAGGGATCGTTAATAATTCACCCCTCCACTTT
.	.	TRBV6-5	TRBJ2-1	CASSYSEFNNEQFF	TGTGCCAGCAGTTACTCCGAGTTTAACAATGAGCAGTTCTTC
.	TRBD2	TRBV7-2	TRBJ2-6	CASSYRGGSGANVLTF	TGTGCCAGCAGCTATCGCGGGGGGTCTGGGGCCAACGTCCTGACTTTC